The 16 T cell receptor beta chains presented below share a single source sample, sequenced in a study of blood T cells in healthy people across ages. Alongside a J-beta primer mix, a sample-barcoded 5' primer served in a second PCR lasting roughly 7 to 11 cycles. A single record per CDR3 protein comes from TCRdb applying MiXCR to the 5' RACE reads. The sample shows approximately 670,000 distinct CDR3 sequences, 35% to 50% of them seen only once. Source material: blood. The source of these receptors is a man older than 75 in good health.

This clonotype was picked up many times. This could be a read error, since a much larger clone is one nucleotide away. This chain links TRBV6-5 with TRBJ2-1; a possible D gene is TRBD2 (6 bases). Trimming left V 2 bases short and J 7 bases short, with 15 bases between. The CDR3 is made up of 15 amino acids. From germline, CDR1 is MNHEY and CDR2 SVGAGI. This chain's CDR3 is CASSYAGGGANEQFF. In nucleotides, the CDR3 is TGTGCCAGCAGTTACGCGGGCGGAGGGGCGAATGAGCAGTTCTTC.

The rearrangement links TRBV18 to TRBJ2-1; 10 bases agree with TRBD2. This CDR3 has 15 amino acids. V shed 4 bases, J shed 4 bases, and the junction held 4 bases outside the gene matches. Germline assignment: CDR1 KGHSH and CDR2 LQKENI. The CDR3 nucleotides are TGTGCCAGCTCACAGCGGGAGGGCTTATACAATGAGCAGTTCTTC. Protein: CASSQREGLYNEQFF.

V usage is TRBV20-1 and J usage is TRBJ2-7; the match to TRBD1 covers 7 bases. Germline V gene lookup returns CDR1 DFQATT and CDR2 SNEGSKA (reference sequence). After removal of 6 bases from V and 7 bases from J, the junction contained 12 bases not matched to a gene. This CDR3 has 13 residues. The CDR3 coding sequence is TGCAGTGCAGCCCTAGTGACAGGGCGGGAGCAGTACTTC. This codes for CSAALVTGREQYF.

This rearrangement joins TRBV28 to TRBJ1-2; TRBD1 might be the D (5 bases). CDR3 length: 14 residues. V was trimmed by 4 bases and J by 4 bases, leaving 13 bases between them. In germline, CDR1 is MDHEN, CDR2 SYDVKM. CDR3 amino acids: CASSSGGGFYGYTF. In DNA form, the CDR3 reads TGTGCCAGCAGTTCCGGGGGGGGGTTCTATGGCTACACCTTC.

This clonotype has only a few counts. The chain recombines TRBV7-2 with TRBJ2-1; D not certain. This CDR3 region has 11 residues. Between the trimmed V and J ends, which lost 5 bases and 11 bases, there was a span of 10 bases. CDR1 SGHTA and CDR2 FQGNSA come from the germline V gene. The CDR3 DNA sequence: TGTGCCAGCAGCCCCGCCCAGCAGCAGTTCTTC. Protein product: CASSPAQQQFF.

V usage is TRBV14 and J usage is TRBJ2-2; 7 bases fit TRBD2. CDR1 is SGHDN, CDR2 FVKESK, per germline. The CDR3 length is 14 residues. The V segment lost 6 bases and the J segment 3 bases; nucleotides outside the gene matches: 4. DNA for the CDR3: TGTGCCAGCAGAAATCGGGGGGACACCGGGGAGCTGTTTTTT. Protein: CASRNRGDTGELFF. The full variable domain, rest sourced from reference TRBV14 and TRBJ2-2, is EAGVTQFPSHSVIEKGQTVTLRCDPISGHDNLYWYRRVMGKEIKFLLHFVKESKQDESGMPNNRFLAERTGGTYSTLKVQPAELEDSGVYFCASRNRGDTGELFFGEGSRLTVL.

This clonotype was seen at least ten times. This CDR3 reads CSVDLSGGFYEQYF. CDR3 DNA: TGCAGCGTTGATTTGTCAGGGGGCTTCTACGAGCAGTACTTC. This chain uses TRBV29-1 with TRBJ2-7; 8 bases match TRBD1. Germline V gene sequence: CDR1 SQVTM, CDR2 ANQGSEA. The junction had 7 bases not matched to a gene; V was cut back by 3 bases and J by 3 bases. CDR3 length: 14 amino acids.

The rearrangement uses TRBV7-7 and TRBJ2-5, with 7 bases that match TRBD2. Germline V lookup: CDR1 SSHAT, CDR2 FNYEAQ (reference sequence). V shed 5 bases and J 2 bases; nucleotides not matched to a gene: 8. The CDR3 is 15 residues long. CDR3: CASSDPGGRQETQYF. In DNA form, the CDR3 reads TGTGCCAGCAGCGATCCGGGAGGACGACAAGAGACCCAGTACTTC.

The rearrangement links TRBV6-4 to TRBJ2-1; 9 positions match TRBD2. V dropped 6 bases and J dropped 13; count of bases not matched to a gene: 13. CDR3 size: 14 residues. Germline loops: CDR1 MRHNA, CDR2 SNTAGT. CDR3 sequence: CASSFRTSVPLQFF. In nucleotides, the CDR3 is TGTGCCAGCAGCTTTCGGACTAGCGTACCTCTCCAGTTCTTC.

The gene calls are TRBV20-1 and TRBJ2-3; 9 bases match TRBD1. Germline CDR1 DFQATT, CDR2 SNEGSKA (reference sequence). The CDR3 is 12 amino acids. CDR3 in amino acids: CSHGQGKDTQYF. CDR3 nucleotide sequence: TGCAGCCATGGACAGGGGAAAGATACGCAGTATTTT.

This clonotype was counted a single time. The gene calls are TRBV7-2 and TRBJ2-3; 7 bases match TRBD2. The V gene end was trimmed by 1 base and the J gene end by 2 bases; junction bases not matched to a gene: 9. There are 17 residues in the CDR3. Germline-derived CDR1 and CDR2 are SGHTA and FQGNSA. DNA for the CDR3: TGTGCCAGCAGCTTAGAGGGTTCGGGGGGAAACACAGATACGCAGTATTTT. Protein: CASSLEGSGGNTDTQYF.

The table lists this clonotype with a few counts. The V gene is TRBV4-3, the J gene TRBJ2-1; 8 bases line up with TRBD1. There are 16 residues in the CDR3. The V and J ends lost 0 bases and 7 bases, in that order; junction bases with no gene match: 8. Per the germline V gene, CDR1 is LGHNA and CDR2 is YSLEER. For the CDR3, the DNA is TGCGCCAGCAGCCAAGACCTCGGACAGGGCGGGAATGAGCAGTTCTTC. It is translated as CASSQDLGQGGNEQFF.

The genes are TRBV27 and TRBJ1-1; 7 bases line up with TRBD1. CDR1 is MNHEY, CDR2 SMNVEV, per germline (reference sequence). The CDR3 spans 12 residues. With 3 bases clipped from V and 11 bases from J, the junction kept 6 bases outside the gene matches. DNA of the CDR3: TGTGCCAGCAGTTTCCGGGACAGTGAGGCTTTCTTT. This codes for CASSFRDSEAFF.

V and J are TRBV6-2 or TRBV6-3 and TRBJ2-4, with 12 bases lining up with TRBD2. This CDR3 spans 18 amino acids. The junction had 9 bases not matched to a gene; V was cut back by 6 bases and J by 0 bases. Germline V lookup: CDR1 MNHEY, CDR2 SVGEGT. The CDR3 reads CASSKLAGGTLAKNIQYF. Here the CDR3 DNA reads TGTGCCAGCAGCAAACTAGCGGGGGGCACACTAGCCAAAAACATTCAGTACTTC.

V usage is TRBV11-3 and J usage is TRBJ2-1; 12 nucleotides match TRBD2. This CDR3 spans 17 amino acids. Per the germline V gene, CDR1 is SGHNT and CDR2 is YENEEA. The trim removed 0 bases at V and 10 bases at J, leaving 10 bases unmatched. DNA of the CDR3: TGTGCCAGCAGCTTAGAAGGTGGGACTAGCGGGTCCCGGGAGCAGTTCTTC. It yields the protein CASSLEGGTSGSREQFF.

Ten or more counts support this clonotype. The V gene is TRBV20-1, the J gene TRBJ2-7; 9 nucleotides line up with TRBD1. Germline CDR1 is DFQATT and CDR2 is SNEGSKA (reference sequence). Unmatched junction bases numbered 0, after V lost 3 bases and J lost 3 bases. This CDR3 has 12 amino acids. The CDR3 nucleotides are TGCAGTGCTAGGACAGGGGGCTACGAGCAGTACTTC. It codes for CSARTGGYEQYF.